This TCR beta chain emerged from a study of blood T cell repertoires in COVID-19. Generated by immunoSEQ multiplex PCR, the TCRdb table keeps only in-frame clones and is missing some. The top ten hold approximately 4% of the sample, which has 150,000 to 200,000 clones, around nine tenths seen once. A note on this clone: In the same sample, other DNA sequences code for this CDR3.

Per the germline V gene, CDR1 is GTSNPN and CDR2 is SVGIG (reference sequence). This CDR3 comprises 18 residues. The V end was cut by 2 bases, the J end by 4 bases, with 27 bases between. Sequencing was performed on peripheral blood. The chain carries TRBV30 and TRBJ2-7, with TRBD1 as a possible D gene (6 bases). This sequence originates from a human donor in a cohort sampled during active COVID-19. CDR3 sequence (DNA): TGTGCCTGGAGTACAACCGTAGTCGGGACACGCTTCCCTTACGAGCAGTACTTC. This encodes CAWSTTVVGTRFPYEQYF.